This is a list of T cell receptor beta chains from one sample in a study of control samples from healthy donors and cancer patients. The assay was immunoSEQ multiplex PCR, and TCRdb's table has in-frame clones only and misses some. The sample lists about 110,000 clones, almost 85% occurring once. The material sequenced was blood. All receptors come from a man between 18 and 35 years old in good health. The CDR3 runs from the conserved cysteine through the conserved F or W. The order of the fields is D gene, V gene, clone size, J gene, CDR3 protein, CDR3 DNA. D genes are given only for firm matches. Expanded clones are given a class, and other clones once, few, many or no size at all.

TRBD1,TRBV7-2,-,TRBJ2-7,CASRYAGQGGYEQYF,TGTGCCAGCAGATACGCAGGACAGGGGGGCTACGAGCAGTACTTC
-,TRBV6-5,once,TRBJ1-2,CASSYKPFLTGYTF,TGTGCCAGCAGTTACAAGCCGTTTTTGACAGGCTACACCTTC
TRBD1,TRBV6-2/TRBV6-3,-,TRBJ2-7,CASCWDRGVGEQYF,TGTGCCAGCTGTTGGGACAGGGGAGTTGGCGAGCAGTACTTC
-,TRBV9,-,TRBJ2-2,CASSAEGAGELFF,TGTGCCAGCAGCGCTGAGGGGGCCGGGGAGCTGTTTTTT
-,TRBV28,once,TRBJ1-4,CASSLRRGRLGKLFF,TGTGCCAGCAGTTTAAGGCGAGGCAGGCTGGGAAAACTGTTTTTT
-,TRBV11-2,once,TRBJ2-1,CASSLAYGTGLNNEQFF,TGTGCCAGCAGCTTAGCTTACGGGACTGGACTAAACAATGAGCAGTTCTTC
-,TRBV15,-,TRBJ1-5,CATSGGEGQPQHF,TGTGCCACCAGCGGGGGCGAGGGGCAGCCCCAGCATTTT
-,TRBV6-6,-,TRBJ1-1,CASSNPSRLDTEAFF,TGTGCCAGCAGCAACCCGTCTCGGTTGGACACTGAAGCTTTCTTT
TRBD2,TRBV19,-,TRBJ2-5,CASSIRRGGAPNEETQYF,TGTGCCAGTAGTATAAGGCGCGGGGGGGCCCCAAATGAAGAGACCCAGTACTTC
-,TRBV14,-,TRBJ1-2,CASSQGWGSRDYGYTF,TGTGCCAGCAGCCAAGGATGGGGAAGCAGGGACTATGGCTACACCTTC
-,TRBV24-1,-,TRBJ2-7,CARVLLSPRDAQPPYEQYF,TGTGCCAGAGTTTTACTCTCCCCCCGGGACGCCCAGCCCCCCTACGAGCAGTACTTC
-,TRBV9,-,TRBJ1-2,CASRATANYGYTF,TGTGCCAGCAGAGCTACAGCGAACTATGGCTACACCTTC
-,TRBV2,-,TRBJ1-1,CASSDPVGRQAFF,TGTGCCAGCAGTGACCCGGTAGGCAGACAAGCTTTCTTT
-,TRBV6-1,-,TRBJ1-1,CASSEDQWGTEAFF,TGTGCCAGCAGTGAAGATCAGTGGGGCACTGAAGCTTTCTTT
-,TRBV7-2,-,TRBJ1-5,CASSLLNSNQPQHF,TGTGCCAGCAGCTTACTAAATAGCAATCAGCCCCAGCATTTT
TRBD1,TRBV28,once,TRBJ2-3,CASRVGTGLTDTQYF,TGTGCCAGCAGGGTCGGGACAGGGTTGACAGACACGCAGTATTTT
-,TRBV6-1,once,TRBJ1-2,CASSEQSATGGYTF,TGTGCCAGCAGTGAACAATCGGCAACGGGGGGCTACACCTTC
TRBD1,TRBV3-1/TRBV3-2,-,TRBJ2-7,CASSQEAARDRGVYEQYF,TGTGCCAGCAGCCAAGAAGCGGCGAGGGACAGGGGGGTCTACGAGCAGTACTTC
-,TRBV7-2,-,TRBJ1-1,CASSPSNTEAFF,TGTGCCAGCAGCCCCTCTAACACTGAAGCTTTCTTT
-,TRBV6-6,many,TRBJ2-5,CASSTSRWETQYF,TGTGCCAGCAGCACTAGTCGTTGGGAGACCCAGTACTTC
-,TRBV6-2/TRBV6-3,-,TRBJ1-5,CASSSKAENQPQHF,TGTGCCAGCAGTTCTAAGGCTGAAAATCAGCCCCAGCATTTT
-,TRBV29-1,-,TRBJ2-5,CSVVLGGIQETQYF,TGCAGCGTTGTGTTAGGCGGGATCCAAGAGACCCAGTACTTC